This TCR beta chain stems from a study of T-cell memory formation after mild COVID-19. General study results and limits: Cross-reactive memory apparently joined, as some responding clones appeared in pre-infection memory.

From the 5' RACE reads, TCRdb called clonotypes with MiXCR, one entry per CDR3 protein. Here the sample spans under 550,000 distinct CDR3 sequences, 18% being singletons. V shed 5 bases and J 1 base; nucleotides not matched to a gene: 6. The germline gives CDR1 DFQATT, CDR2 SNEGSKA (reference sequence). This CDR3 comprises 15 residues. As to this clonotype: Antigen specificity is unknown.

Sequencing was done on a sample of PBMCs or a T cell subset sorted from them (not recorded which). The receptor comes from an adult woman who had mild COVID-19 (a few samples of this study predate the infection). Cell type and time point are not known. The chain has TRBV20-1 and TRBJ2-7; 12 positions agree with TRBD2. The CDR3 bases are TGCAGTGCTTTAGATCTAGCGGGGGGGTCCTACGAGCAGTACTTC. Translating it yields CSALDLAGGSYEQYF.